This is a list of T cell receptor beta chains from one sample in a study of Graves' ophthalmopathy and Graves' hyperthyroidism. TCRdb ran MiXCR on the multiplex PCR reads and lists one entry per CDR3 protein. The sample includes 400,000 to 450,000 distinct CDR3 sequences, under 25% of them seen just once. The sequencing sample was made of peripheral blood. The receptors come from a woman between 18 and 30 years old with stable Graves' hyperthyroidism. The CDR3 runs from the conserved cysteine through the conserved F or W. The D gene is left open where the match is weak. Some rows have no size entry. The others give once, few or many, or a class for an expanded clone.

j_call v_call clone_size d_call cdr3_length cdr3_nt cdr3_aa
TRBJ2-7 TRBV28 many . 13 TGTGCCAGCAGTTCAGAGACTGGCTACGAGCAGTACTTC CASSSETGYEQYF
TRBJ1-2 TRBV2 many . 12 TGTGCCAGCAGTGCCACAGTCTATGGCTACACCTTC CASSATVYGYTF
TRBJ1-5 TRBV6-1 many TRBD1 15 TGTGCCAGCAGTCCGACCGGGACAGGCGACAAGCCCCAGCATTTT CASSPTGTGDKPQHF
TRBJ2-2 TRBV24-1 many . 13 TGTGCCGCAGGGACACCGGACACCGGGGAGCTGTTTTTT CAAGTPDTGELFF
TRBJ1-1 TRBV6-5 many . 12 TGTGCCAGCAGTATGGGGAACACTGAAGCTTTCTTT CASSMGNTEAFF
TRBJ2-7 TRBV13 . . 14 TGTGCCAGCACTTCGGGCATGTCCTCCTACGAGCAGTACTTC CASTSGMSSYEQYF
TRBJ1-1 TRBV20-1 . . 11 TGCAGTGCCAGACCAGGATCGGAAGCTTTCTTT CSARPGSEAFF
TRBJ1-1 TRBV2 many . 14 TGTGCCAGCAGGAATCTAGGGCGCAACACTGAAGCTTTCTTT CASRNLGRNTEAFF
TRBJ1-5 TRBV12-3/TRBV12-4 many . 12 TGTGCCAGCAGAAATAGCAATCAGCCCCAGCATTTT CASRNSNQPQHF
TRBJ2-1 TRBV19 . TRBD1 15 TGTGCCAGTAGCCGGCCGACAGGGGGCTGGCAGGAGCAGTTCTTC CASSRPTGGWQEQFF
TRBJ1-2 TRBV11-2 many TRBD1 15 TGTGCCAGCAGCCTTACGGGACAGGGGGCGGGTGGCTACACCTTC CASSLTGQGAGGYTF
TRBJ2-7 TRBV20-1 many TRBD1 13 TGCAGTGCTAGGACAGGGTGGGACCACGAGCAGTACTTC CSARTGWDHEQYF
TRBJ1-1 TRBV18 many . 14 TGTGCCAGCTCACCAGGGGCGGAGAACACTGAAGCTTTCTTT CASSPGAENTEAFF
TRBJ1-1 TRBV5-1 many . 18 TGCGCCAGCAGCTCCATTCCTGGGGGTGAGGGCCTGATCACTGAAGCTTTCTTT CASSSIPGGEGLITEAFF
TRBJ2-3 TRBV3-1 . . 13 TGTGCCAGCAGCCAAGGCGAGAGAGATACGCAGTATTTT CASSQGERDTQYF
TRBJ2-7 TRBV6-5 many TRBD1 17 TGTGCCAGCAGTTACTCCGGGACAGGGTGGGGTTCGTACGAGCAGTACTTC CASSYSGTGWGSYEQYF
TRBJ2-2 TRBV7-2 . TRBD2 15 TGTGCCAGCAGCTCCGGGGGACTAGCTGGCGGGGAGCTGTTTTTT CASSSGGLAGGELFF
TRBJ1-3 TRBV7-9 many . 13 TGTGCCAGCAGCCTAATCTTTGGAAACACCATATATTTT CASSLIFGNTIYF
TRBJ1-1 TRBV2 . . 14 TGTGCCAGCACTCTCAGCTGGGTGAACACTGAAGCTTTCTTT CASTLSWVNTEAFF
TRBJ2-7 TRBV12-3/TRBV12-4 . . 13 TGTGCCAGCAGTTTCGTAGAGGGCTACGAGCAGTACTTC CASSFVEGYEQYF
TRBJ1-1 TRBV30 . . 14 TGTGCCTGGAGTACAGGGCGGGGGAACACTGAAGCTTTCTTT CAWSTGRGNTEAFF
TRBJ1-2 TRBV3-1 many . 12 TGTGCCAGCAGCCAAGATACCGACGGCTACACCTTC CASSQDTDGYTF
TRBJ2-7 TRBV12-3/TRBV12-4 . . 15 TGTGCCAGCAGTTTAACGGGCTTGTGGCCCTACGAGCAGTACTTC CASSLTGLWPYEQYF
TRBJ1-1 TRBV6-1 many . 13 TGTGCCAGCATCATCGGACAGAACACTGAAGCTTTCTTT CASIIGQNTEAFF
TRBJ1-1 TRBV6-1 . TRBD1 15 TGTGCCAGCAGTCTCCACGTTCCTCAGGGGGCCCAAGCTTTCTTT CASSLHVPQGAQAFF
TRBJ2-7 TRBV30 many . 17 TGTGCCTGGAGTGTATTCCCTTGGGGGAGTGCACACTACGAGCAGTACTTC CAWSVFPWGSAHYEQYF
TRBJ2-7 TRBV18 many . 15 TGTGCCAGCTCACCCGGGACATTAGGGTTAGGCGAGCAGTACTTC CASSPGTLGLGEQYF
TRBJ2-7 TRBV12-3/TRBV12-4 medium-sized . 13 TGTGCCAGCAGCTGGGGACCTACCTACGAGCAGTACTTC CASSWGPTYEQYF
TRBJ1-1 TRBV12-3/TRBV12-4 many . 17 TGTGCCAGCAGTGGAGCGGGAACTTGGGAGGTGAACACTGAAGCTTTCTTT CASSGAGTWEVNTEAFF
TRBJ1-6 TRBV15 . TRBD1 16 TGTGCCACCAGCACAGGGGACAGGGACTATAATTCACCCCTCCACTTT CATSTGDRDYNSPLHF
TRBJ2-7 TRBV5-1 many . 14 TGCGCCAGCAGCTTGTTAGTGTCCCCTGGAGAGCAGTACTTC CASSLLVSPGEQYF
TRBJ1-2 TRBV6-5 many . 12 TGTGCCAGCAGTTCTGGACTTGGTGGCTACACCTTC CASSSGLGGYTF
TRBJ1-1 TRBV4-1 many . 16 TGCGCCAGCAGCCAAGATAACAGGGCGATAAACACTGAAGCTTTCTTT CASSQDNRAINTEAFF
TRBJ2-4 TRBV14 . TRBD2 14 TGTGCCAGCAGCCATAGCGGGAGGGCGAACATTCAGTACTTC CASSHSGRANIQYF
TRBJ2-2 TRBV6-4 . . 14 TGTGCCAGCAGAGCTGGGGATGACACCGGGGAGCTGCTTTTT CASRAGDDTGELLF
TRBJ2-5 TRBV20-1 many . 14 TGCAGTGCTAGCTCTTGGGGCGGGACGGAGACCCAGTACTTC CSASSWGGTETQYF
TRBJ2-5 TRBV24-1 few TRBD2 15 TGTGCCACCACCGCGGGGGGGGACCTTCAAGAGACCCAGTACTTC CATTAGGDLQETQYF
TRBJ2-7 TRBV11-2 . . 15 TGTGCCAGCAGCTTAGGGCCAGCCAGCTCCTACGATCAGTACTTC CASSLGPASSYDQYF
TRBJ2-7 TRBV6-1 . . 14 TGTGCCAGCAGGGGACTGGGGGATCCCTACGAGCAGTACTTC CASRGLGDPYEQYF
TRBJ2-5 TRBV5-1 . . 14 TGCGCCAGCAACCGACGAGGGGGTAGCGAGACCCAGTACTTC CASNRRGGSETQYF
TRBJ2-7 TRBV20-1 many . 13 TGCAGTGCTAGAATGTTCAGGGTCGACGAGCAGTACTTC CSARMFRVDEQYF
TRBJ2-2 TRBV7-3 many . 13 TGTGCCAGCAGCTCAGACCCCTCCGGGGAGCTGTTTTTT CASSSDPSGELFF
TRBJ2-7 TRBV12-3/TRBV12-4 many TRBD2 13 TGTGCCAGCAGTTTGGGCGGGAGTGCCGAGCAGTACTTC CASSLGGSAEQYF
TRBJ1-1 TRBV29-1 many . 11 TGCAGCTTTAGGCTGAACACTGAAGCTTTCTTT CSFRLNTEAFF
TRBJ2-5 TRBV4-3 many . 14 TGCGCCAGCAGCCAAGGATTGGGAGAGGAGACCCAGTACTTC CASSQGLGEETQYF
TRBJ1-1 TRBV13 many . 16 TGTGCCAGCAGCTTAGATGGGGGGCGAGGGAACACTGAAGCTTTCTTT CASSLDGGRGNTEAFF